The 8 T cell receptor beta chains below all came from one sample that was sequenced in a study of OX40 agonist ivuxolimab in advanced cancers. The repertoire was sequenced with immunoSEQ multiplex PCR; TCRdb's copy has only in-frame clones and lacks some. Of about 89,000 clones listed, approximately 91% are singletons. The specimen comprised CD4+ or CD8+ T cells sorted from blood, sampled in a trial of the OX40 agonist ivuxolimab. These TCRs come from an adult with an advanced solid tumor such as melanoma, head and neck, liver or kidney cancer.

V and J are TRBV4-2 and TRBJ2-1; D is unresolved. The CDR3 spans 13 residues. Germline-derived CDR1 and CDR2 are LGHNA and YNFKEQ. V was cut by 0 bases and J by 6 bases, with 6 bases left in between. The CDR3 nucleotides read TGTGCCAGCAGCCAAGATAGGTTCAATGAGCAGTTCTTC. Its protein product is CASSQDRFNEQFF.

The rearrangement uses TRBV10-3 and TRBJ2-1; 7 nucleotides agree with TRBD1. Germline V gene lookup returns CDR1 ENHRY and CDR2 SYGVKD. This CDR3 comprises 17 residues. The J segment lost 2 bases and the V segment lost 3 bases, leaving 10 bases of the junction unmatched. The CDR3 here is CAISDSRQGVPYNEQFF. DNA for the CDR3: TGTGCCATCAGTGACAGTCGACAGGGAGTACCCTACAATGAGCAGTTCTTC.

This chain links TRBV19 with TRBJ1-1; 8 bases line up with TRBD1. CDR3 size: 15 residues. The ends lost 7 bases at V and 1 base at J; junction bases unmatched: 8. CDR1 LNHDA and CDR2 SQIVND come from the germline V gene (reference sequence). CDR3 sequence reads: CASTPAGTGNTEAFF. The CDR3 coding sequence is TGTGCCAGTACCCCGGCCGGGACAGGGAACACTGAAGCTTTCTTT.

This chain links TRBV18 with TRBJ1-4; D uncertain. Germline CDR1 reads KGHSH; CDR2 reads LQKENI. The CDR3 is 13 amino acids. Between the trimmed V and J ends, which lost 3 bases and 5 bases, there was a span of 7 bases. CDR3 region: CASSPSANEKLFF. For the CDR3, the DNA is TGTGCCAGCTCACCCTCCGCGAATGAAAAACTGTTTTTT. Full variable domain (rest looked up from reference TRBV18 and TRBJ1-4): NAGVMQNPRHLVRRRGQEARLRCSPMKGHSHVYWYRQLPEEGLKFMVYLQKENIIDESGMPKERFSAEFPKEGPSILRIQQVVRGDSAAYFCASSPSANEKLFFGSGTQLSVL.

The V call is TRBV30, the J call TRBJ2-2; no reliable D call. The germline CDR1 and CDR2 sequences are GTSNPN and SVGIG (reference sequence). V lost 3 bases and J 1 base, leaving 9 bases between the germline ends. The CDR3 runs 14 residues. The CDR3 region has the DNA TGTGCCTGGAGAGTAGCAGTGAACACCGGGGAGCTGTTTTTT. Encoded protein: CAWRVAVNTGELFF.

This chain joins TRBV2 and TRBJ2-2; 7 bases are a match to TRBD1. Trimming removed 3 bases from V and 0 bases from J; junction bases left unmatched: 4. Germline V gives CDR1 SNHLY, CDR2 FYNNEI. This CDR3 comprises 16 residues. The CDR3 sequence: CASSDMGQSNTGELFF. The CDR3, as DNA: TGTGCCAGCAGTGATATGGGACAGTCGAACACCGGGGAGCTGTTTTTT.

The chain couples TRBV6-6 to TRBJ2-5, with D perhaps matching TRBD2 (6 bases). In germline, CDR1 is MNHNY, CDR2 SVGAGI (reference sequence). CDR3 size: 16 residues. V was pared by 5 bases and J by 7 bases, with 23 bases between. This CDR3 is CASSKRQGREDGTQYF. The CDR3, as DNA: TGTGCCAGCAGTAAGCGTCAGGGCAGGGAGGACGGGACCCAGTACTTC.

Details on this clone: One junction end disagrees with the germline gene, perhaps due to a read error. V gene TRBV10-3 combines with J gene TRBJ2-7; D is possibly TRBD1 or TRBD2 (6 bases each). The germline V gene has CDR1 ENHRY and CDR2 SYGVKD. The CDR3 is made up of 13 amino acids. CDR3 in amino acids: CAIGGGNREELHF. In nucleotides, the CDR3 is TGTGCCATCGGAGGGGGGAACAGGGAAGAATTACACTTC.